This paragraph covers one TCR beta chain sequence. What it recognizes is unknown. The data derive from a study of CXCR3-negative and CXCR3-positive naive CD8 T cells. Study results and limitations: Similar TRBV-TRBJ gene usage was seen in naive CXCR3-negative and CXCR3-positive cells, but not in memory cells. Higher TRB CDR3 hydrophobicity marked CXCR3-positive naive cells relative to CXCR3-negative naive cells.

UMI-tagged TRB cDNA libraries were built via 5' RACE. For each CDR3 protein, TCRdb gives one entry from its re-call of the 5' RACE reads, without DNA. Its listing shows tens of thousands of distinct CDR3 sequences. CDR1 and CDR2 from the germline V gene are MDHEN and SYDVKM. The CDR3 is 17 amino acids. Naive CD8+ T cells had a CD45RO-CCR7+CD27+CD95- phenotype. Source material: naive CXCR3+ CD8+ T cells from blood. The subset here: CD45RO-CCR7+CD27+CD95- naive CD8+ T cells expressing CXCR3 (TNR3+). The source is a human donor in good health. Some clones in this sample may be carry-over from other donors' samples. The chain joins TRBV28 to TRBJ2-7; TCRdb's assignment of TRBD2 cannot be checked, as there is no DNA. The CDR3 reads CASSLPTGGDPSYEQYF.